The sequence of this T cell receptor beta chain was determined in a study of identical twins. The CDR3 contains 14 residues. Trimming removed 5 bases from V and 8 bases from J, with 15 bases in between. Unique molecular identifiers were present on cDNA, and template switching added a universal primer site. One entry per CDR3 protein results from TCRdb running MiXCR on the 5' RACE reads. Found here are approximately 630,000 distinct CDR3 sequences, roughly 7.1% of them singletons; the top ten hold about 1.6%. Study conclusions and caveats: Twin sharing of out-of-frame TCR alpha was underestimated by models in monozygotic pairs.

This clonotype was picked up many times. The antigen is unknown. The donors were all healthy and Caucasian. These data also featured in a second study, about yellow fever vaccine responses in identical twins. That work states: In identical twins, vaccine T cell responses appeared partly shared and partly individual.

Sequencing was carried out using PBMCs. The chain links TRBV12-3 or TRBV12-4 to TRBJ1-4; no clear D gene. The receptor was isolated from a woman between 18 and 29 years old in good health. The CDR3 spells CASSPDYIGEKLFF. As DNA, the CDR3 is TGTGCCAGCAGTCCCGACTACATCGGCGAAAAACTGTTTTTT.